This T cell receptor (beta chain) stems from a study of cytomegalovirus exposure and HLA in healthy donors (dated by TCRdb to 2016 to 2017). About the investigation overall: An earlier analysis of about 530 of the donors reported under 300 Gb of sequence data and 90 million to 120 million unique TCR beta sequences obtained from roughly 180 million T cells. To decide whether each TCR beta V gene segment behaved as functional or pseudogenic, an earlier analysis of some 540 of the donors relied on high-throughput TCR beta sequencing. The study aimed to test whether signatures of past pathogen exposure could be identified by cataloging public T cell receptors. Every repertoire in the discovery cohort had been generated on one and the same sequencing platform. HLA typing covered class I and class II loci at four-digit resolution. The genetic ancestry cluster associated with self-reported Caucasian donors included roughly four fifths of the approximately 400 genotyped donors. Donor age, sex, ethnicity and CMV serostatus were compiled together with the repertoire data. The number of typed donors differed by locus: about 620-630 for A, B, C, DRB1 and DQB1; approximately 530 for DQA1; approximately 600 for DPA1; and 400 to 480 for DPB1. Approximately 310 gigabases of sequencing data and 70 million to 100 million unique TCR sequences were included in an early release covering over 600 HLA-typed donors. High-throughput TCR immunosequencing, statistical association of individual TCRs with disease status, and machine learning were combined to predict cytomegalovirus infection status. Genome-wide SNP genotypes for about 60% of the roughly 700 donors were used in a later genetic analysis, which treated that subset as a discovery cohort. A later analysis re-examined previously published TCR beta repertoires from several hundred donors and added high-resolution HLA genotyping to investigate patterns of TCR occurrence. A separate validation cohort of over a hundred different subjects was used in addition to the roughly 670-subject first cohort. In the later analysis, no new phenotypic data were used to find candidate immune exposures; instead, reliance was placed on TCR beta sequences and their occurrence across donors. Among about 390 genotyped donors of the cohort, an average of approximately 250,000 unique TCR beta nucleotide sequences were sequenced per donor, around a sixth of them non-productive. Using immunosequencing, the study profiled T cell repertoires from roughly 650 subjects and related those repertoires to cytomegalovirus serostatus. Because of strong linkage in the cohort, 5 or 6 DR-DQ haplotypes were treated as single units for association and clustering.

From the cysteine up to the phenylalanine, the CDR3 has a length of 16 residues. Of all the DNA, just the CDR3 is kept, 48 bases in frame from base 1. Trimming takes 6 bases off V and 2 bases off J; junction bases not matched to a gene: 13. Per the germline V gene, SQVTM is the CDR1 and ANQGSEA is the CDR2. Remarks on this clone: Its antigen has not been determined. Base quality data are lacking; no much larger clone is found one base away.

Libraries came from the immunoSEQ multiplex PCR assay. For the multiplex PCR, a mixture combining 60 forward primers for TCR Vbeta segments and 13 reverse primers for TCR Jbeta segments was used. The CDR3 region of rearranged TCR beta genes was amplified from genomic DNA with a multiplex PCR assay. Amplified TCR beta libraries were sequenced as 87-base-pair reads on the Illumina HiSeq System. Under the source paper's analysis protocol: A later analysis counted 75 million to 100 million unique TCR beta chains across the approximately 700 repertoires, and approximately 11 million of these chains were shared by at least two donors. A nearest-neighbor algorithm error-corrected the raw reads and collapsed the reads into unique sequences, merging closely related sequences to remove PCR and sequencing errors. V, D and J gene segments were assigned by aligning CDR3 sequences to IMGT reference sequences. For a sequence to be retained, at least a six-nucleotide match to both a V gene segment and a J gene segment was required. Rearrangements were classified as productive when the CDR3 lacked stop codons and remained in frame with V and J, and all other rearrangements were classified as non-productive. Following IMGT convention, CDR3 was defined as the stretch from the second conserved V-encoded cysteine to the conserved J-encoded phenylalanine. The earlier analysis of 500 to 650 of the donors excluded any sequence lacking an unambiguous match to a single V gene segment. An earlier analysis of 587 of the donors called V segments functional above 56.7% productive rearrangements and segregating when the between-donor standard deviation exceeded 5%. A statistical classification framework was built to diagnose cytomegalovirus status from the catalog of TCR beta chain sequences. In a later analysis, V and J genes were assigned by comparing TCR nucleotide sequences against IMGT/GENE-DB human TR gene sequences. A later analysis assigned CDR3 sequences and most-parsimonious VDJ recombination scenarios with the TCRdist pipeline. In a later analysis, each TCR beta chain was defined by its CDR3 amino acid sequence together with its V-gene family, and reads without a unique V-gene family were excluded. To address suspected cross-contamination and a sequencing artifact, a later analysis removed a few hundred highly shared, low-generation-probability nucleotide sequences. For each public chain, a later analysis derived a clonal expansion index from normalized ranks of inferred template counts within each repertoire. Generation probabilities in a later analysis came from a VDJ recombination model fitted to out-of-frame rearrangements, and those results were checked against IGoR. In a later analysis, TCR-TCR, TCR-HLA and TCR-CMV co-occurrence was scored with hypergeometric tests, and a repertoire-size bias correction was applied to TCR pairs. False discovery rates were estimated in a later analysis by permuting HLA or CMV assignments 20 times. In a later analysis, co-occurring TCRs were grouped with DBSCAN, and TCRdist sequence similarity was added when clustering was performed within HLA-allele-positive subsets. Repertoires with fewer than 30,000 or more than 120,000 public chains, plus five repertoires with anomalous nucleotide sharing, were excluded from co-occurrence clustering. Imported from immuneACCESS, the table was reduced by TCRdb to in-frame sequences with V and J called. These copies leave out some clones; in studies compared against another copy, an unresolved V gene accounts for under half, and the cause of the remainder is not known. V, J and clone size are those of that table, while D and trimming were read from the DNA. The sample table contains approximately 160,000 clones; only one count was recorded for roughly 87% of them. About 1.6% of the sample is taken by the ten largest.

The cohort was made up of approximately 700 healthy bone marrow donors. Cohort members were all nominally healthy when sampled, although unrecorded immune exposures were likely present. The donor was CMV seropositive and was included in the group of 300 or so seropositive cohort members. Every donor gave a peripheral blood sample, and the peripheral blood mononuclear cells from that sample were used for TCR beta sequencing. The Qiagen DNeasy Blood Extraction Kit was used to extract genomic DNA from the blood cell samples. General conclusions and limits of the study: It was suggested by the authors that the approach could potentially be generalized to other disease states and immunological phenotypes. A further reported finding was that TCR beta sequences accurately predicted the HLA-A and HLA-B alleles for most subjects in the first cohort. In a later analysis, most CMV-associated TCR beta chains were found to appear HLA-restricted, with HLA associations seemingly driven largely by CMV exposure. Correlated functional status among segregating V segments might reflect linkage disequilibrium, but an unknown experimental factor could not be ruled out. The sequencing pipeline was judged likely to have produced a cluster of highly shared sequence variants as a technical artifact. In an earlier analysis of more than 450 of the donors, most TCR beta V segments were observed in productive rearrangements about 87% or about 30% of the time, broadly matching IMGT annotations. Most TCR sequences were seen in very few donors, while some public TCRs were found in many individuals. A later genetic analysis associated a missense DCLRE1C variant with V-gene and J-gene trimming of TCR beta chains, and an independent cohort replicated the association. In a later analysis, HLA-associated TCR beta chains were found to be more clonally expanded and to have lower generation probabilities than equally common non-associated chains. When HLA alleles, especially DR and DQ, strongly co-occurred, attributing TCR associations to individual alleles was difficult. In a later analysis, the rate of TCR association differed among HLA loci, with DRB1 alleles having the most associated TCRs and HLA-C alleles having the fewest. The 87-base-pair reads could not distinguish some IMGT-functional V segments, including TRBV6-2 and TRBV6-3, so those segments were excluded. According to a later genetic analysis, donors in an Asian-associated ancestry cluster had fewer N-insertions in productive TCRs than the roughly 700-donor mean. The presence/absence analyses assumed that sequencing depth was roughly uniform across donors, and that assumption may not be true. At a false discovery rate of 0.05, a later analysis linked 16,951 TCR beta sequences to specific HLA alleles. Because counts were too low, about 18 rarely observed V segments, including chromosome 9 orphons, were excluded from the earlier analysis of fewer than 650 of the donors. Three of the identified cytomegalovirus-associated TCR beta chains were confirmed in vitro to be specific for cytomegalovirus antigens. Immune exposure information for the cohort was limited to CMV serostatus. A total of roughly 160 TCR beta chains were listed by the study as associated with cytomegalovirus. In this cohort, only TCR beta chains were sequenced, and detectable features were limited by the absence of alpha or paired-chain data. Several of the top co-occurrence clusters appeared to be linked to parvovirus B19, influenza, CMV and Epstein-Barr virus, according to a later analysis. Because HLA typing was unavailable for some donors at each locus, only the typed subset was used in association tests. The classifier was reported to diagnose cytomegalovirus status with high specificity and sensitivity in both the original and validation cohorts.

This sequence originates from a girl between 5 and 17 years old in good health and CMV-seropositive. Sample: PBMCs. Rearrangement joined TRBV29-1 to TRBJ2-1; TRBD2 matches 7 bases in the middle. The CDR3 in this case is CSVRGVSGSPYNEQFF. The sequenced DNA: TGCAGCGTCCGGGGGGTGAGCGGGTCCCCCTACAATGAGCAGTTCTTC.